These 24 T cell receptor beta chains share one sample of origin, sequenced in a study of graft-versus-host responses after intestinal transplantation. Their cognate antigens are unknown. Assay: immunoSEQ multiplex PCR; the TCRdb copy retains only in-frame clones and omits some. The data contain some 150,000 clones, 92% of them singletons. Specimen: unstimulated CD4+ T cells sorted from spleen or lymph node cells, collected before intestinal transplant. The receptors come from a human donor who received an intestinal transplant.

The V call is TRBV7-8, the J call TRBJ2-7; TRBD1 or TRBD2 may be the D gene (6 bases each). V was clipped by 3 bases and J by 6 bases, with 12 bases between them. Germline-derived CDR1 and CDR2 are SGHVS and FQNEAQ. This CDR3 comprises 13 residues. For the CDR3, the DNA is TGTGCCAGCAGCTTCACACAGGGAGGCGAGCAGTACTTC. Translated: CASSFTQGGEQYF.

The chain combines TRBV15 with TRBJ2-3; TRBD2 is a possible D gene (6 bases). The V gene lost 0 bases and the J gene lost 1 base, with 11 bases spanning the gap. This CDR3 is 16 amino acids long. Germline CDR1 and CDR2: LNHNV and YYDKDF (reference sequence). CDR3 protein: CATSREGGKRTDTQYF. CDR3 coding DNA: TGTGCCACCAGCAGAGAAGGCGGGAAGCGCACAGATACGCAGTATTTT.

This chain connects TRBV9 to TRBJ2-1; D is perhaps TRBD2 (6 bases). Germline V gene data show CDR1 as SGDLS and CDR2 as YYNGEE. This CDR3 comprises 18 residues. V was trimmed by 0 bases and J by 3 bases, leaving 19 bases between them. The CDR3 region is CASSVGDSAQAGYNEQFF. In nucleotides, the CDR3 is TGTGCCAGCAGCGTAGGAGATAGCGCCCAAGCGGGCTACAATGAGCAGTTCTTC.

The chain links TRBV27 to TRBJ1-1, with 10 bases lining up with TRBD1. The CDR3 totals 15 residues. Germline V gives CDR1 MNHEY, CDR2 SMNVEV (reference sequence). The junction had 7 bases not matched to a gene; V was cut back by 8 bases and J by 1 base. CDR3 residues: CASARQGARNTEAFF. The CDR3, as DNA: TGTGCCAGCGCCAGACAGGGGGCGCGGAACACTGAAGCTTTCTTT.

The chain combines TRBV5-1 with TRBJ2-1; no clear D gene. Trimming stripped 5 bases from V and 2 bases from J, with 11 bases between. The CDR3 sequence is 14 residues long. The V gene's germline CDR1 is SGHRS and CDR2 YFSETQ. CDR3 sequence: CASSLGIAYNEQFF. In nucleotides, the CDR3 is TGCGCCAGCAGTCTAGGTATTGCCTACAATGAGCAGTTCTTC.

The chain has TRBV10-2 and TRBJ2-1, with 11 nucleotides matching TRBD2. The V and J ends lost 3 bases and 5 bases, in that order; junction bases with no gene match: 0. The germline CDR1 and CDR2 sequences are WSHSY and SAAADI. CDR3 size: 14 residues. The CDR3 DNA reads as TGCGCCAGCAGTGAACTAGCGGGAGACAATGAGCAGTTCTTC. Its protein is CASSELAGDNEQFF.

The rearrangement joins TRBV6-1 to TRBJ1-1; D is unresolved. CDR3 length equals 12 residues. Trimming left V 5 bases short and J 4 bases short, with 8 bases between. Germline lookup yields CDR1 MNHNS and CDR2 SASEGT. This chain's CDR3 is CASSLDVTEAFF. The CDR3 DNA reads TGTGCCAGCAGTCTGGACGTCACTGAAGCTTTCTTT.

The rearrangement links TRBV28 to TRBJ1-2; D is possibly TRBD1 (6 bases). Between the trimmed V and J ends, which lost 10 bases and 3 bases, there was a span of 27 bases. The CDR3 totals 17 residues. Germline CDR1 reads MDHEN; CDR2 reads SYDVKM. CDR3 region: CAIPQTASRGGDYGYTF. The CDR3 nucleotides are TGTGCCATTCCCCAAACGGCGAGCAGGGGCGGTGACTATGGCTACACCTTC.

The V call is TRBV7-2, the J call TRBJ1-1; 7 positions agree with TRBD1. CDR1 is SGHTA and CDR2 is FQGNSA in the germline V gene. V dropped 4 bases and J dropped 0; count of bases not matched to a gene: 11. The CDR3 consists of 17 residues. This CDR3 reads CASSWDRLRFMNTEAFF. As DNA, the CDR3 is TGTGCCAGCAGCTGGGACAGATTAAGATTCATGAACACTGAAGCTTTCTTT.

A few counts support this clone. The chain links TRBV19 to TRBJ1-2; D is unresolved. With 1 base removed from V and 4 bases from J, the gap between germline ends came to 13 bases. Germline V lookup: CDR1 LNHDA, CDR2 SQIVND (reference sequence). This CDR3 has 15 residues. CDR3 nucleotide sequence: TGTGCCAGTAGTATAGGGTATGCGACTTCCTATGGCTACACCTTC. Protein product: CASSIGYATSYGYTF.

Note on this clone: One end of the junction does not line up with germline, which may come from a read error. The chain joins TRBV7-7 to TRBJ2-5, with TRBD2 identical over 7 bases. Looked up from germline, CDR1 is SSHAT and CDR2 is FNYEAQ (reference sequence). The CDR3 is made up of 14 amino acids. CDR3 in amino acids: CASSLGRGGETQYF. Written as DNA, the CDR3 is TGTGCTAGCAGCTTAGGACGGGGAGGGGAGACCCAGTACTTC. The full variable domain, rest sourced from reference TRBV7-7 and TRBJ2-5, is GAGVSQSPRYKVTKRGQDVTLRCDPISSHATLYWYQQALGQGPEFLTYFNYEAQPDKSGLPSDRFSAERPEGSISTLTIQRTEQRDSAMYRCASSLGRGGETQYFGPGTRLLVL.

The CDR3 region is CASSLVAQEWETQYF. CDR3 bases: TGTGCCAGCAGCTTAGTAGCCCAGGAGTGGGAGACCCAGTACTTC. The rearrangement joins TRBV7-2 to TRBJ2-5; D gene unclear. V gave up 1 base and J gave up 5 bases, with 14 bases separating them. Germline V gene data show CDR1 as SGHTA and CDR2 as FQGNSA. The CDR3 is 15 residues long.

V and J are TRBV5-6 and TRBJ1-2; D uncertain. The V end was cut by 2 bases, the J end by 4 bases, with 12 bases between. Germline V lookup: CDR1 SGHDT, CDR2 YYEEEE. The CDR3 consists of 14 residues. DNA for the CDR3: TGTGCCAGCAGCTTCTCGGCAAACCTCTATGGCTACACCTTC. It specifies CASSFSANLYGYTF.

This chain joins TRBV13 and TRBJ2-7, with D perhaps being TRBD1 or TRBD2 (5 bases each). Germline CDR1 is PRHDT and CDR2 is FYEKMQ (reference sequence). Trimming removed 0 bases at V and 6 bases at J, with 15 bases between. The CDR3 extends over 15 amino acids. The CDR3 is CASSLGGQGRGEQYF. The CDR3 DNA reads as TGTGCCAGCAGCTTAGGGGGGCAGGGACGAGGCGAGCAGTACTTC.

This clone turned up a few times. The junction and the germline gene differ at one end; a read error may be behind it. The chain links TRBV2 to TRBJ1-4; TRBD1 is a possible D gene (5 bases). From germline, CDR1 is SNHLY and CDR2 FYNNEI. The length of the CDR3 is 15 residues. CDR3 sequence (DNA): TGTGCCAGCAGTTTCGCGACGGCAGGGAATGGAAAACTGTTTTTT. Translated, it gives CASSFATAGNGKLFF.

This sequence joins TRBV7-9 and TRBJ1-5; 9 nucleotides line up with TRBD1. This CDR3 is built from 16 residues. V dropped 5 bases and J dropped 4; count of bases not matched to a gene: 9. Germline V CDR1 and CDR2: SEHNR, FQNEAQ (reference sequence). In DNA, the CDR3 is TGTGCCAGCAGCAGTTGGACAGGGGCGGGTAATCAGCCCCAGCATTTT. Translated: CASSSWTGAGNQPQHF. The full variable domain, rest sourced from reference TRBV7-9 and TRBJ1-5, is DTGVSQNPRHKITKRGQNVTFRCDPISEHNRLYWYRQTLGQGPEFLTYFQNEAQLEKSRLLSDRFSAERPKGSFSTLEIQRTEQGDSAMYLCASSSWTGAGNQPQHFGDGTRLSIL.

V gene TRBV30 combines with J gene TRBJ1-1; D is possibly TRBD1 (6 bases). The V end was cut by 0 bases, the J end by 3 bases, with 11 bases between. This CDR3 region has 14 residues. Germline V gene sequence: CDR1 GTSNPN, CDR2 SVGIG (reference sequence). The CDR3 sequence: CAWSVGTGHTEAFF. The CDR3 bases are TGTGCCTGGAGTGTAGGAACAGGGCACACTGAAGCTTTCTTT.

DNA of the CDR3: TGTGCCAGCAGCTTAGGAGCAGGGACAGGGAACACTGAAGCTTTCTTT. Protein product: CASSLGAGTGNTEAFF. The chain uses TRBV7-9 and TRBJ1-1; 8 bases are shared with TRBD1. CDR3 size: 16 residues. V shed 1 base and J 1 base; nucleotides not matched to a gene: 5. Germline CDR1 reads SEHNR; CDR2 reads FQNEAQ (reference sequence).

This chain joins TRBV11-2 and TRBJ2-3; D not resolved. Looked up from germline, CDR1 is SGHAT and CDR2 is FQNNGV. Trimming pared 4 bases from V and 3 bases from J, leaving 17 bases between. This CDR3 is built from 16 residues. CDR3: CASSSVGGFTTDTQYF. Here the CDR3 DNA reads TGTGCCAGCAGCTCCGTGGGTGGGTTCACGACAGATACGCAGTATTTT.

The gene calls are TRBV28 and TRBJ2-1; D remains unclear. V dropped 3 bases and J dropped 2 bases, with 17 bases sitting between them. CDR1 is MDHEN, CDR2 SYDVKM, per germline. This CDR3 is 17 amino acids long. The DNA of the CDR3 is TGTGCCAGCAGTTTGACCCCGCTCAGATCTACCTACAATGAGCAGTTCTTC. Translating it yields CASSLTPLRSTYNEQFF.

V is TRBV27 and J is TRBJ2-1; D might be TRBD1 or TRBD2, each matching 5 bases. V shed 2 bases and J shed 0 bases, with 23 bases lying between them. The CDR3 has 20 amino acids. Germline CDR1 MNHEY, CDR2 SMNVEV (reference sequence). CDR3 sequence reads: CASSLSPPGHGDFSYNEQFF. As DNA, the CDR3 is TGTGCCAGCAGTTTAAGTCCCCCGGGGCACGGGGATTTCTCCTACAATGAGCAGTTCTTC.

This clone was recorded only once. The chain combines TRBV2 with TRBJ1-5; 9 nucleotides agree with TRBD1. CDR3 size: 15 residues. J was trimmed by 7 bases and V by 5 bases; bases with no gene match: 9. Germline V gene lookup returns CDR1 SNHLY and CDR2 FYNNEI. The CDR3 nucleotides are TGTGCCAGCAGTTCCGGGACAGGGAACCGGCAGCCCCAGCATTTT. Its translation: CASSSGTGNRQPQHF.

CDR3 loop: CASSLVSQGYEQYF. CDR3 bases: TGTGCCAGCAGCTTAGTCAGCCAGGGCTACGAGCAGTACTTC. The V and J genes are TRBV7-2 and TRBJ2-7; D possibly corresponds to TRBD1 (5 bases). This CDR3 has 14 residues. Per germline, CDR1 SGHTA and CDR2 FQGNSA. Trimming cost V 1 base and J 3 bases, with 10 bases left between them.

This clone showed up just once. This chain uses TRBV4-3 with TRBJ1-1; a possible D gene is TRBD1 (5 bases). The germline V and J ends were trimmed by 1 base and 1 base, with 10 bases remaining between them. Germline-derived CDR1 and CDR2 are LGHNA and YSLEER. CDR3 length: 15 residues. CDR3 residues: CASSQADTRNTEAFF. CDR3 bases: TGCGCCAGCAGCCAAGCGGACACCCGGAACACTGAAGCTTTCTTT.